A single sample gave rise to the 9 T cell receptor beta chains below, sequenced in a study of prognosis after radiotherapy for stage I lung cancer. Amplicons of TCR beta CDR3 were generated from genomic DNA by two-round multiplex PCR. Primers specific to each TRBV and TRBJ gene were used in first-round PCR. TCRdb ran MiXCR on the multiplex PCR reads and lists one entry per CDR3 protein. Found here are about 13,000 distinct CDR3 sequences, 28% of them singletons; the top ten hold roughly 10%. The sample in question was PBMCs, obtained before or after stereotactic body radiation therapy (not recorded which). The receptors derive from a donor aged 50 or older with non-small cell lung cancer.

Sample share makes this clonotype medium-sized. This chain joins TRBV11-3 and TRBJ2-1; no reliable D call. There are 13 residues in the CDR3. V was clipped by 3 bases and J by 6 bases, with 9 bases between them. Per the germline V gene, CDR1 is SGHNT and CDR2 is YENEEA. CDR3 DNA: TGTGCCAGCAGCTTGAGTATACGCAATGAGCAGTTCTTC. Residues: CASSLSIRNEQFF.

This clonotype showed up many times. The genes are TRBV7-6 and TRBJ2-1, with D possibly matching TRBD1 (5 bases). Trimming removed 1 base from V and 7 bases from J, with 17 bases in between. The CDR3 is 16 residues long. The V gene's germline CDR1 is SGHVS and CDR2 FNYEAQ. As DNA, the CDR3 is TGTGCCAGCAGCTTAGAGGTGGGGCTAGGAAAGAATGAGCAGTTCTTC. Encoded protein: CASSLEVGLGKNEQFF.

The gene calls are TRBV5-1 and TRBJ1-4, with D perhaps matching TRBD1 (6 bases). Trimming pared 5 bases from V and 7 bases from J, leaving 18 bases between. The CDR3 totals 15 residues. In germline, CDR1 is SGHRS, CDR2 YFSETQ. The CDR3: CASRPGTPRGEKLFF. In DNA form, the CDR3 reads TGCGCCAGCAGACCCGGGACACCACGGGGTGAAAAACTGTTTTTT. Using reference TRBV5-1 and TRBJ1-4 for the parts outside the CDR3, the full variable domain is KAGVTQTPRYLIKTRGQQVTLSCSPISGHRSVSWYQQTPGQGLQFLFEYFSETQRNKGNFPGRFSGRQFSNSRSEMNVSTLELGDSALYLCASRPGTPRGEKLFFGSGTQLSVL.

This clonotype was counted many times. The chain couples TRBV12-3 or TRBV12-4 to TRBJ1-2; no clear D. The CDR3 is 15 amino acids. The V and J ends lost 1 base and 0 bases respectively, with 9 bases between them. In DNA form, the CDR3 reads TGTGCCAGCAGTTTAGGGGGATTCCCTAACTATGGCTACACCTTC. Protein: CASSLGGFPNYGYTF.

This clonotype appeared many times. The chain uses TRBV7-6 and TRBJ2-5, with 7 bases matching TRBD2. The CDR3 contains 13 residues. V dropped 2 bases and J dropped 5; count of bases not matched to a gene: 2. Germline V gene sequence: CDR1 SGHVS, CDR2 FNYEAQ. This CDR3 is CASSLRGSETQYF. The CDR3 DNA follows: TGTGCCAGCAGCTTACGCGGGAGTGAGACCCAGTACTTC.

There are many counts of this clonotype. The chain combines TRBV6-1 with TRBJ2-3; 11 bases map to TRBD2. The V gene's germline CDR1 is MNHNS and CDR2 SASEGT. This CDR3 comprises 14 residues. Trimming cost V 4 bases and J 6 bases; bases outside gene matches: 3. The CDR3 sequence: CASSVLAGVDTQYF. Here the CDR3 DNA reads TGTGCCAGCAGTGTACTAGCGGGAGTCGATACGCAGTATTTT.

This clonotype was recorded many times. The V gene is TRBV7-3, the J gene TRBJ2-2; unclear D gene. This CDR3 region has 15 residues. With 3 bases removed from V and 5 bases from J, the gap between germline ends came to 13 bases. CDR1 is SGHTA and CDR2 is FQGTGA in the germline V gene. CDR3 DNA sequence: TGTGCCAGCAGCTTGACCAAAGTTGGGACCGGGGAGCTGTTTTTT. Translated, it gives CASSLTKVGTGELFF.

A note on this clonotype: With only one base between it and a far larger clone, this is likely a read error. The gene calls are TRBV9 and TRBJ2-5; 8 positions agree with TRBD2. Judging by the DNA end, TRBJ2-1 fits better; the J call may be wrong. Germline V lookup: CDR1 SGDLS, CDR2 YYNGEE. The CDR3 has 12 amino acids. This CDR3 is CASSPGGIEQFF. In nucleotides, the CDR3 is TGTGCCAGCAGCCCGGGGGGGATAGAGCAGTTCTTC.

Turning to this clonotype: One junction end does not reproduce the germline sequence, and a read error may be involved. The chain couples TRBV6-1 to TRBJ2-2, with 7 nucleotides matching TRBD1. The CDR3 contains 18 residues. Germline-derived CDR1 and CDR2 are MNHNS and SASEGT. CDR3 in amino acids: CASSGRDSTWGNTGEQFF. The CDR3 bases are TGTGCCAGCAGTGGCCGGGACAGTACGTGGGGGAACACCGGGGAGCAGTTTTTT.